This entry features one T cell receptor (beta chain) sequence. Its antigen is unknown. This entry comes from a study of vaccination and CD4 T cells after COVID-19. Study-wide points: Spike mono-reactivity was shown by 304 of 307 vaccine-specific clones in convalescent patients.

CDR3 length: 16 amino acids. Unmatched junction bases numbered 7, after V lost 4 bases and J lost 0 bases. The germline CDR1 and CDR2 sequences are LGHDT and YNNKEL (reference sequence). Regarding treatment: approximately 11-day PBMC culture with coronavirus spike peptide pools or control peptides (ViraFEST assay). Cultured CD4+ T cells had their DNA profiled by the Oncomine TCR Beta short-read assay. One entry per CDR3 protein, called by TCRdb with MiXCR from the PCR reads. Among 13,000 to 15,000 distinct CDR3 sequences listed, 25% to 35% were seen once. This clonotype was sampled from a human donor who had recovered from COVID-19. Sequenced material: CD4+ T cells from blood, cultured in vitro. V and J are TRBV3-1 and TRBJ1-1; 8 positions agree with TRBD1. This CDR3 is CASSRSDRAMNTEAFF. The DNA of the CDR3 is TGTGCCAGCAGCCGATCGGACAGGGCCATGAACACTGAAGCTTTCTTT. The complete variable domain, with remaining parts taken from reference TRBV3-1 and TRBJ1-1, reads DTAVSQTPKYLVTQMGNDKSIKCEQNLGHDTMYWYKQDSKKFLKIMFSYNNKELIINETVPNRFSPKSPDKAHLNLHINSLELGDSAVYFCASSRSDRAMNTEAFFGQGTRLTVV.